The count of the clone carrying this T cell receptor beta chain is one. Its antigen is currently unknown. This sample is part of a study of PD-1 blockade in classical Hodgkin lymphoma. Germline values: CDR1 SGDLS, CDR2 YYNGEE. Trimming took 3 bases from V and 7 from J, leaving 16 bases between them. The CDR3 is 14 residues long. Time point indicated: cycle 4 day 1 (C4D1), after less than 7 weeks of nivolumab. With no exception, relapse followed autologous stem cell transplantation in all patients, and brentuximab vedotin exposure varied. Study outcomes and limitations: Those starting nivolumab under 1 year post-ASCT were excluded. It was among complete responders that baseline diversity resembled that of newly diagnosed patients.

Produced via immunoSEQ multiplex PCR; TCRdb's table is partial and in-frame only. The data hold 27,000 or so clones, with approximately 68% observed a single time. The input for sequencing was peripheral blood mononuclear cells (PBMCs), taken before the fourth cycle of nivolumab. The source of this sequence is a human donor with classical Hodgkin lymphoma. The chain employs TRBV9 and TRBJ2-5, with D perhaps given as TRBD1 or TRBD2 (5 bases each). CDR3: CASSAIGGEGTQYF. Here the CDR3 DNA reads TGTGCCAGCAGCGCCATTGGGGGAGAGGGGACCCAGTACTTC.